Listed below are T cell receptor beta chains from one sample, sequenced in a study of T cell changes during pregnancy in multiple sclerosis. Measured with immunoSEQ multiplex PCR; TCRdb has only the in-frame clones, and not every one. The data show about 96,000 clones, with about 92% seen just once and over 2% held by the top ten. Sequencing was performed on peripheral blood, taken in the first trimester of pregnancy. These receptors all stem from a female donor with multiple sclerosis, enrolled in a pregnancy study. The CDR3 runs from the conserved cysteine through the conserved F or W. A D gene is named only where the DNA matches it firmly. Some rows mark clone size as missing; the rest say once, few, many or name a class of expanded clone.

>TRBJ1-2|TRBV28|NA|NA
CAIPSGTSGASIYGYTF
TGTGCCATCCCCTCGGGGACTTCCGGAGCCTCTATTTATGGCTACACCTTC
>TRBJ2-4|TRBV4-1|NA|NA
CASSQVGPIRRQNIQYF
TGCGCCAGCAGCCAAGTTGGGCCCATCCGCCGACAAAACATTCAGTACTTC
>TRBJ2-1|TRBV12-1|NA|NA
CASSPPKGCEQFF
TGTGCCAGCAGCCCACCGAAGGGGTGTGAGCAGTTCTTC
>TRBJ1-2|TRBV10-3|TRBD1|NA
CAISDWDSPYGYTF
TGTGCCATCAGTGATTGGGACAGCCCATATGGCTACACCTTC
>TRBJ2-7|TRBV7-9|NA|NA
CASSSGTGSEQYF
TGTGCCAGCAGCAGCGGGACAGGAAGCGAACAGTACTTC
>TRBJ2-3|TRBV9|TRBD2|NA
CASSAGTSGTSSTDTQYF
TGTGCCAGCAGCGCCGGGACTAGCGGCACCTCTAGCACAGATACGCAGTATTTT
>TRBJ2-5|TRBV7-9|NA|NA
CASSIPLPSLETQYF
TGTGCCAGCAGCATCCCTCTTCCGTCGTTGGAGACCCAGTACTTC
>TRBJ1-5|TRBV7-9|NA|NA
CASSLGGGNQPQHF
TGTGCCAGCAGCCTTGGGGGGGGCAATCAGCCCCAGCATTTT
>TRBJ2-4|TRBV29-1|NA|NA
CSAESDLGNIQYF
TGCAGCGCCGAATCCGACTTGGGAAACATTCAGTACTTC
>TRBJ1-2|TRBV15|NA|once
CATSTPQENYGYTF
TGTGCCACCAGCACCCCACAGGAAAACTATGGCTACACCTTC
>TRBJ2-1|TRBV2|TRBD1|NA
CASSATGFVQGQFF
TGTGCCAGCAGTGCGACAGGGTTCGTTCAAGGGCAGTTCTTC
>TRBJ2-3|TRBV5-1|NA|NA
CASRTVVGPPTDTQYF
TGCGCCAGCAGGACTGTTGTGGGTCCCCCCACAGATACGCAGTATTTT
>TRBJ1-1|TRBV9|NA|NA
CASSAHLELTEAFF
TGTGCCAGCAGCGCTCACCTCGAGTTGACTGAAGCTTTCTTT
>TRBJ2-5|TRBV28|TRBD1|once
CASSLSVRGETQYF
TGTGCCAGCAGTTTGTCGGTCAGGGGGGAGACCCAGTACTTC
>TRBJ2-1|TRBV29-1|TRBD1|NA
CSVDRDRGRLSAYNEQFF
TGCAGCGTCGACCGGGACAGGGGTCGATTGAGTGCCTACAATGAGCAGTTCTTC
>TRBJ1-2|TRBV6-5|TRBD1|NA
CASGRTGGNYGYTF
TGTGCCAGCGGGCGGACAGGGGGTAACTATGGCTACACCTTC
>TRBJ1-5|TRBV6-1|NA|NA
CASSGERTFSNQPQHF
TGTGCCAGCAGTGGAGAACGGACTTTTAGCAATCAGCCCCAGCATTTT
>TRBJ2-1|TRBV4-1|TRBD2|NA
CASSSRTSGRAVEQFF
TGCGCCAGCAGCTCCCGGACTAGCGGGAGGGCCGTGGAGCAGTTCTTC
>TRBJ1-1|TRBV11-2|NA|NA
CASSLDGRGMNTEAFF
TGTGCCAGCAGCTTAGATGGCAGGGGAATGAACACTGAAGCTTTCTTT
>TRBJ2-2|TRBV28|TRBD1|NA
CASTMQGDTGELFF
TGTGCCAGCACCATGCAGGGGGACACCGGGGAGCTGTTTTTT
>TRBJ2-5|TRBV7-3|NA|NA
CASSLGGMKETQYF
TGTGCCAGCAGCTTAGGCGGGATGAAAGAGACCCAGTACTTC
>TRBJ1-3|TRBV4-1|NA|NA
CASSQPTIGRGSGNTIYF
TGCGCCAGCAGCCAGCCCACGATAGGGAGAGGGTCTGGAAACACCATATATTTT
>TRBJ2-7|TRBV5-6|NA|NA
CASSNARDRFSYEQYF
TGTGCCAGCAGCAACGCGCGGGACCGCTTTAGCTACGAGCAGTACTTC
>TRBJ2-3|TRBV6-5|TRBD2|NA
CASSLVAGRTDTQYF
TGTGCCAGCAGCTTAGTAGCGGGCCGCACAGATACGCAGTATTTT
>TRBJ1-1|TRBV28|NA|NA
CASSLFILGNTEAFF
TGTGCCAGCAGTTTATTTATACTAGGGAACACTGAAGCTTTCTTT
>TRBJ2-7|TRBV10-3|NA|NA
CAIRDSSYEQYF
TGTGCCATCAGGGACAGCTCCTACGAGCAGTACTTC
>TRBJ2-7|TRBV7-6|TRBD1|NA
CASSPGTGGEQYF
TGTGCCAGCAGCCCAGGGACAGGGGGCGAGCAGTACTTC
>TRBJ1-1|TRBV28|TRBD1|NA
CASSPPRGQGANTEAFF
TGTGCCAGCAGTCCGCCCAGGGGACAGGGGGCCAACACTGAAGCTTTCTTT
>TRBJ2-7|TRBV28|TRBD2|NA
CASSLHASGRSSHEQYF
TGTGCCAGCAGCCTTCATGCTAGCGGGAGGTCTTCCCACGAGCAGTACTTC
>TRBJ2-1|TRBV4-1|NA|once
CASSFQVAFGEQFF
TGCGCCAGCAGCTTCCAAGTCGCGTTCGGTGAGCAGTTCTTC
>TRBJ2-7|TRBV29-1|NA|NA
CSVKLGVSSYEQYF
TGCAGCGTCAAATTAGGGGTTAGCTCCTACGAGCAGTACTTC
>TRBJ1-1|TRBV27|TRBD1|NA
CASSINRGRWTEAFF
TGTGCCAGCAGTATAAACAGGGGGCGGTGGACTGAAGCTTTCTTT
>TRBJ1-5|TRBV5-8|NA|NA
CASSLDSLTQPQHF
TGTGCCAGCAGCTTGGACAGCCTTACCCAGCCCCAGCATTTT
>TRBJ2-7|TRBV5-1|NA|NA
CASSGSPGSYEQYF
TGCGCCAGCAGCGGTAGTCCCGGCTCCTACGAGCAGTACTTC
>TRBJ2-7|TRBV14|TRBD1|NA
CASSQSGGEQYF
TGTGCCAGCAGCCAATCAGGGGGAGAGCAGTACTTC
>TRBJ2-7|TRBV5-8|TRBD2|NA
CASSLRPGGGYEQYF
TGTGCCAGCAGCTTGCGGCCGGGGGGTGGTTACGAGCAGTACTTC
>TRBJ2-7|TRBV7-3|NA|NA
CASSLSAGTGFEQYF
TGTGCCAGCAGCTTAAGTGCGGGAACCGGGTTCGAGCAGTACTTC
>TRBJ1-1|TRBV28|NA|NA
CASRGQPSMNTEAFF
TGTGCCAGCCGCGGACAGCCAAGCATGAACACTGAAGCTTTCTTT
>TRBJ1-1|TRBV20-1|NA|NA
CSASQATEAFF
TGCAGTGCTAGCCAAGCTACTGAAGCTTTCTTT
>TRBJ1-4|TRBV10-3|TRBD1|NA
CAISGQGREKLFF
TGTGCCATCAGTGGACAGGGACGTGAAAAACTGTTTTTT
>TRBJ2-7|TRBV6-1|NA|NA
CASSEGPLTNEQYF
TGTGCCAGCAGTGAAGGCCCCCTAACTAACGAGCAGTACTTC
>TRBJ2-7|TRBV2|NA|NA
CASIGGLAGDVQYF
TGTGCCAGCATTGGAGGCCTCGCCGGGGATGTGCAGTACTTC
>TRBJ1-5|TRBV28|TRBD1|NA
CASSLGPQGVGNQPQHF
TGTGCCAGCAGTTTAGGCCCACAGGGGGTTGGCAATCAGCCCCAGCATTTT
>TRBJ1-5|TRBV7-2|TRBD1|NA
CASSIQTGYNQPQHF
TGTGCCAGCAGCATACAGACAGGGTACAATCAGCCCCAGCATTTT
>TRBJ1-3|TRBV28|NA|once
CASSSNQGLSGNTIYF
TGTGCCAGCAGCTCTAATCAGGGGCTCTCTGGAAACACCATATATTTT
>TRBJ2-5|TRBV10-3|NA|NA
CAISGGEETQYF
TGTGCCATCAGTGGGGGCGAAGAGACCCAGTACTTC
>TRBJ1-4|TRBV28|TRBD1|NA
CASSFGDRGEKLFF
TGTGCCAGCAGTTTCGGGGACAGGGGTGAAAAACTGTTTTTT
>TRBJ2-3|TRBV28|TRBD1|few
CASSYLGQAGDTQYF
TGTGCCAGCAGTTACCTCGGACAGGCAGGGGATACGCAGTATTTT
>TRBJ2-1|TRBV19|TRBD2|NA
CASSPGTRSNEQFF
TGTGCCAGTAGTCCCGGGACTAGAAGTAATGAGCAGTTCTTC
>TRBJ1-4|TRBV7-2|NA|NA
CASSLNPSTNEKLFF
TGTGCCAGCAGCTTAAATCCATCAACTAATGAAAAACTGTTTTTT
>TRBJ2-2|TRBV5-4|TRBD2|NA
CASSLGASGSPGELFF
TGTGCCAGCAGCTTGGGCGCTAGCGGGAGTCCCGGGGAGCTGTTTTTT
>TRBJ1-4|TRBV7-9|NA|few
CASSLDRGAYEKLFF
TGTGCCAGCAGCTTAGATCGGGGGGCTTATGAAAAACTGTTTTTT
>TRBJ2-1|TRBV25-1|NA|NA
CASSDTGTVNEQFF
TGTGCCAGCAGTGATACCGGGACTGTCAATGAGCAGTTCTTC
>TRBJ2-2|TRBV7-9|TRBD2|NA
CASSHPTSGSAGELFF
TGTGCCAGCAGCCACCCCACTAGCGGGAGCGCCGGGGAGCTGTTTTTT
>TRBJ2-7|TRBV27|NA|NA
CASMRGLGTYEQYF
TGTGCCAGCATGCGGGGTCTGGGTACCTACGAGCAGTACTTC